This passage covers 27 T cell receptor beta chains from one sample sequenced in a study of glioma-infiltrating T cells after dendritic cell vaccination. The method was immunoSEQ multiplex PCR; TCRdb's version includes in-frame clones alone and lacks a portion of them. The sample holds 75,000 to 100,000 clones; 79% are singletons and the top ten take 5.5% to 7%. This material consisted of blood, taken before dendritic cell vaccination. These receptor sequences come from a human donor with glioblastoma.

This rearrangement joins TRBV25-1 to TRBJ2-1, with D tentatively TRBD2 (6 bases). From germline, CDR1 is MGHDK and CDR2 SYGVNS. The CDR3 spans 14 residues. Trimming removed 7 bases from V and 1 base from J, with 11 bases in between. CDR3 bases: TGTGCCAGCATTGAGGGAGGATCCTACAATGAGCAGTTCTTC. Its protein is CASIEGGSYNEQFF.

The V and J genes are TRBV7-2 and TRBJ2-2, with a weak D call TRBD2 (5 bases). This CDR3 spans 15 amino acids. CDR1 SGHTA and CDR2 FQGNSA come from the germline V gene. V was clipped by 5 bases and J by 6 bases, with 16 bases between them. CDR3 region: CASSPGYSVAGELFF. In DNA form, the CDR3 reads TGTGCCAGCAGCCCGGGGTATTCCGTTGCCGGGGAGCTGTTTTTT.

The gene calls are TRBV28 and TRBJ1-5; D unresolved. The length of the CDR3 is 15 residues. The germline gives CDR1 MDHEN, CDR2 SYDVKM. Trimming removed 2 bases from V and 7 bases from J, with 15 bases in between. CDR3 amino acids: CASSLNGDIRQPQHF. In DNA, the CDR3 is TGTGCCAGCAGTTTAAACGGGGATATTAGACAGCCCCAGCATTTT.

This clone was picked up a small number of times. The chain uses TRBV6-5 and TRBJ2-3; 7 nucleotides agree with TRBD1. The CDR3 runs to 15 residues. J lost 3 bases, V lost 2 bases, and 5 bases had no gene match. Germline values: CDR1 MNHEY, CDR2 SVGAGI. The CDR3: CASSYQGQVTDTQYF. The CDR3 nucleotides read TGTGCCAGCAGTTACCAAGGACAGGTGACAGATACGCAGTATTTT.

The chain links TRBV5-1 to TRBJ1-1; 8 nucleotides line up with TRBD1. Germline V gives CDR1 SGHRS, CDR2 YFSETQ. V was pared by 0 bases and J by 0 bases, with 7 bases of the junction left unmatched. CDR3 length: 17 residues. The chain's CDR3 is CASSLGKIQGVNTEAFF. The CDR3 coding sequence is TGCGCCAGCAGCTTGGGCAAGATACAGGGGGTGAACACTGAAGCTTTCTTT.

The V and J genes are TRBV18 and TRBJ1-6; weak D call: TRBD1 (6 bases). The CDR3 extends over 15 amino acids. Trimming left V 3 bases short and J 10 bases short, with 16 bases between. Germline V lookup: CDR1 KGHSH, CDR2 LQKENI. The CDR3 loop is CASSPGQGSYSPLHF. The CDR3 DNA follows: TGTGCCAGCTCACCGGGTCAGGGGAGCTACTCACCCCTCCACTTT. Complete variable domain (other parts from reference TRBV18 and TRBJ1-6): NAGVMQNPRHLVRRRGQEARLRCSPMKGHSHVYWYRQLPEEGLKFMVYLQKENIIDESGMPKERFSAEFPKEGPSILRIQQVVRGDSAAYFCASSPGQGSYSPLHFGNGTRLTVT.

This clone was seen at least ten times. The chain links TRBV6-1 to TRBJ1-5; D is unclear. The CDR3 totals 14 residues. V shed 0 bases and J shed 4 bases, with 7 bases lying between them. The V gene's germline CDR1 is MNHNS and CDR2 SASEGT. DNA of the CDR3: TGTGCCAGCAGTGAAGCGAGTACGAATCAGCCCCAGCATTTT. This codes for CASSEASTNQPQHF.

This clone has a single count. This same CDR3 is encoded by further DNA sequences in the sample. The gene calls are TRBV5-1 and TRBJ2-7; TRBD2 might be the D (6 bases). This CDR3 is 19 amino acids long. V lost 0 bases, J lost 0 bases, and 22 bases lay in between. Germline values: CDR1 SGHRS, CDR2 YFSETQ. The CDR3 DNA reads TGCGCCAGCAGCTTGGTTGTCAGTTGGGGAGGACTCAGCTCCTACGAGCAGTACTTC. Protein sequence: CASSLVVSWGGLSSYEQYF.

V gene TRBV27 combines with J gene TRBJ2-6; 7 positions match TRBD2. Trimming took 0 bases from V and 2 from J; bases not matched to a gene: 1. CDR1 is MNHEY and CDR2 is SMNVEV in the germline V gene (reference sequence). The CDR3 is 16 residues long. The CDR3 bases are TGTGCCAGCAGTTTATCAGCGGGGACTGGGGCCAACGTCCTGACTTTC. This codes for CASSLSAGTGANVLTF.

This clone was found a few times. The V call is TRBV19, the J call TRBJ2-5; 7 bases are shared with TRBD2. With V trimmed by 3 bases and J by 1 base, 5 bases remained unmatched. CDR1 and CDR2 (germline): LNHDA, SQIVND (reference sequence). The CDR3 totals 15 residues. CDR3 sequence: CASSIYLAGQETQYF. The CDR3 bases are TGTGCCAGTAGTATTTACTTAGCGGGCCAAGAGACCCAGTACTTC. Looking up the rest from reference TRBV19 and TRBJ2-5 gives the full variable domain: DGGITQSPKYLFRKEGQNVTLSCEQNLNHDAMYWYRQDPGQGLRLIYYSQIVNDFQKGDIAEGYSVSREKKESFPLTVTSAQKNPTAFYLCASSIYLAGQETQYFGPGTRLLVL.

The CDR3 spells CASSPGVGQGRRTGELFF. For the CDR3, the DNA is TGTGCCAGCAGTCCAGGTGTGGGACAGGGAAGACGGACCGGGGAGCTGTTTTTT. The genes are TRBV27 and TRBJ2-2; TRBD1 agrees at 9 bases. CDR1 is MNHEY, CDR2 SMNVEV, per germline (reference sequence). CDR3 length equals 18 residues. V lost 5 bases to trimming and J lost 5 bases; unmatched junction nucleotides: 15.

A few counts support this clone. This chain connects TRBV27 to TRBJ1-4; D unresolved. Germline lookup yields CDR1 MNHEY and CDR2 SMNVEV (reference sequence). The CDR3 is 11 amino acids. The germline V and J ends were trimmed by 5 bases and 13 bases, with 11 bases remaining between them. The CDR3 loop reads CASSGSRGLFF. The CDR3 DNA follows: TGTGCCAGCAGTGGCAGTCGGGGACTGTTTTTT.

This clone has a handful of counts. The chain links TRBV25-1 to TRBJ2-5; TRBD2 agrees at 12 bases. The J segment lost 3 bases and the V segment lost 8 bases, leaving 10 bases of the junction unmatched. CDR1 and CDR2 (germline): MGHDK, SYGVNS. The CDR3 has 16 residues. CDR3 DNA sequence: TGTGCCAGCTGGGGAATTCCTAGCGGGGGGGAAGAGACCCAGTACTTC. Amino acids: CASWGIPSGGEETQYF.

The rearrangement joins TRBV2 to TRBJ1-2, with a weak D call TRBD1 (6 bases). Germline V CDR1 and CDR2: SNHLY, FYNNEI. V dropped 8 bases and J dropped 0 bases, with 13 bases sitting between them. This CDR3 spans 14 amino acids. The CDR3 DNA is TGTGCCAGCCCCACTACAGGGCCTAACTATGGCTACACCTTC. Translating it yields CASPTTGPNYGYTF.

The table lists this clone with many counts. The chain uses TRBV2 and TRBJ1-4; 11 positions agree with TRBD1. Germline CDR1 is SNHLY and CDR2 is FYNNEI. This CDR3 has 13 amino acids. The V and J ends lost 6 bases and 7 bases, in that order; junction bases with no gene match: 1. The CDR3 DNA follows: TGTGCCAGCAGGGGACAGGGGGTTGAAAAACTGTTTTTT. Its translation is CASRGQGVEKLFF.

The CDR3 DNA sequence: TGCACCAGCAGCCAAGATAGAGCCGGGGTACTACGCCTCGTTGATACGCAGTATTTT. Residues: CTSSQDRAGVLRLVDTQYF. The gene calls are TRBV1 and TRBJ2-3; the table's D call TRBD2 went unverified against the DNA. TRBV1 counts as a pseudogene. CDR3 length: 19 amino acids.

The chain links TRBV5-4 to TRBJ2-7; 10 nucleotides align to TRBD1. V gave up 4 bases and J gave up 3 bases; unmatched junction bases: 7. The germline gives CDR1 SGHNT, CDR2 YYREEE (reference sequence). The CDR3 runs to 15 residues. CDR3 in amino acids: CASSLGQGGFYEQYF. The CDR3 DNA reads as TGTGCCAGCAGCCTAGGACAGGGGGGGTTCTACGAGCAGTACTTC.

The chain links TRBV10-3 to TRBJ1-1; possibly TRBD1 for D (6 bases). This CDR3 region has 15 residues. Germline values: CDR1 ENHRY, CDR2 SYGVKD. The V and J ends lost 2 bases and 1 base respectively, with 11 bases between them. The chain's CDR3 is CAISEQRTENTEAFF. CDR3 nucleotide sequence: TGTGCCATCAGTGAGCAAAGGACAGAGAACACTGAAGCTTTCTTT.

This CDR3 is CASSYGQESQETQYF. The CDR3 bases are TGTGCCAGCAGCTATGGACAGGAGTCTCAAGAGACCCAGTACTTC. The chain recombines TRBV9 with TRBJ2-5; TRBD1 aligns across 7 bases. V lost 4 bases, J lost 2 bases, and 8 bases stayed unmatched. The CDR3 runs 15 residues. CDR1 and CDR2 from the germline V gene are SGDLS and YYNGEE.

This sequence joins TRBV11-1 and TRBJ1-4; D call uncertain. The germline V gene has CDR1 SGHAT and CDR2 FQDESV (reference sequence). This CDR3 contains 14 residues. The V end lost 5 bases, the J end lost 5 bases, and 12 bases lay between the germline ends. CDR3 sequence reads: CASSTGTVNEKLFF. CDR3 DNA sequence: TGTGCCAGCAGCACCGGTACGGTCAATGAAAAACTGTTTTTT.

The chain employs TRBV6-1 and TRBJ1-2, with D possibly being TRBD1 (5 bases). This CDR3 region has 14 residues. V lost 5 bases and J lost 3, with 13 bases in between. Germline V gives CDR1 MNHNS, CDR2 SASEGT. CDR3 protein: CASSSRTLDYGYTF. The CDR3 DNA reads as TGTGCCAGCAGTTCCAGGACACTCGACTATGGCTACACCTTC.

This clone was observed a single time. CDR3 residues: CASSYVTGVSYEQYF. CDR3 coding DNA: TGTGCCAGCAGTTACGTAACAGGGGTGTCCTACGAGCAGTACTTC. This sequence joins TRBV6-6 and TRBJ2-7; 7 bases are shared with TRBD1. The V segment lost 2 bases and the J segment 1 base; nucleotides outside the gene matches: 5. The germline V gene encodes CDR1 MNHNY and CDR2 SVGAGI (reference sequence). CDR3 length: 15 amino acids.

The chain joins TRBV2 to TRBJ1-6; 8 bases match TRBD1. V shed 5 bases, J shed 7 bases, and the junction held 4 bases outside the gene matches. The CDR3 runs 14 residues. Per germline, CDR1 SNHLY and CDR2 FYNNEI. CDR3 nucleotides: TGTGCCAGCAGTCTCGGACAGGGCAATTCACCCCTCCACTTT. Translation gives CASSLGQGNSPLHF.

The chain uses TRBV18 and TRBJ2-1; 13 bases are shared with TRBD2. V lost 8 bases, J lost 5 bases, and 6 bases stayed unmatched. CDR3 length equals 15 residues. Germline V gene data show CDR1 as KGHSH and CDR2 as LQKENI. In DNA form, the CDR3 reads TGTGCCAGCCAACAACTAGCGGGGGGGAACAATGAGCAGTTCTTC. Amino acids: CASQQLAGGNNEQFF.

A few counts support this clone. This chain links TRBV10-3 with TRBJ2-7, with TRBD2 as a possible D gene (6 bases). The CDR3 runs 12 residues. V dropped 7 bases and J dropped 7 bases, with 14 bases sitting between them. CDR1 ENHRY and CDR2 SYGVKD come from the germline V gene. This CDR3 is CAITGTGREQYF. CDR3 bases: TGTGCCATCACGGGGACTGGTCGGGAGCAGTACTTC.

V usage is TRBV5-6 and J usage is TRBJ2-3, with D possibly TRBD2 on 6 matching bases. V lost 0 bases to trimming and J lost 8 bases, with 16 bases between them. The CDR3 runs 15 residues. Germline CDR1 SGHDT, CDR2 YYEEEE. CDR3 region: CASSLELSGDRTQYF. Here the CDR3 DNA reads TGTGCCAGCAGCTTGGAGTTGTCGGGGGACCGTACGCAGTATTTT.

This sequence joins TRBV4-1 and TRBJ1-4; 7 bases line up with TRBD1. J was trimmed by 3 bases and V by 1 base; bases with no gene match: 8. The CDR3 is 17 residues long. Per the germline V gene, CDR1 is MGHRA and CDR2 is YSYEKL. CDR3 sequence (DNA): TGCGCCAGCAGCCAAGCAGGGGGAGTGGATCCTAATGAAAAACTGTTTTTT. Protein product: CASSQAGGVDPNEKLFF.